This is a list of T cell receptor beta chains from one sample in a study of blood T cell repertoires in COVID-19. Some clones are missing from TCRdb's copy, which holds only in-frame ones; the method was immunoSEQ multiplex PCR. The sample consists of over 35,000 clones, around 70% of them appearing once. The material sequenced was peripheral blood. All receptors derive from a man at least 80 years old with acute or convalescent COVID-19. The CDR3 runs from the conserved cysteine through the conserved F or W. A D gene is named only where the DNA matches it firmly. A row's size may be missing; if present it is once, few, many or a size class.

TRBJ1-6 NA TRBD1 TRBV30 CAWDRAPYNSPLHF TGTGCCTGGGACAGGGCCCCCTATAATTCACCCCTCCACTTT
TRBJ1-2 NA TRBD1 TRBV14 CASRKQGNRDGYTF TGTGCCAGCAGGAAACAGGGGAACAGAGATGGCTACACCTTC
TRBJ1-1 NA NA TRBV11-2 CASSPGGNTEAFF TGTGCCAGCAGCCCCGGCGGGAACACTGAAGCTTTCTTT
TRBJ1-3 NA NA TRBV10-3 CAISESGDYSGNTIYF TGTGCCATCAGTGAGTCGGGAGACTACTCTGGAAACACCATATATTTT
TRBJ2-5 NA TRBD2 TRBV6-6 CASSYGRTSQETQYF TGTGCCAGCAGTTACGGGAGGACTAGCCAAGAGACCCAGTACTTC
TRBJ1-2 NA NA TRBV20-1 CSVGEGYGYTF TGCAGTGTGGGAGAGGGCTATGGCTACACCTTC
TRBJ1-5 once TRBD1 TRBV2 CASTTSAGGGQPQHF TGTGCCAGCACTACCTCTGCAGGGGGCGGTCAGCCCCAGCATTTT
TRBJ1-2 NA NA TRBV27 CASSRGQNYGYTF TGTGCCAGCAGTCGCGGACAGAACTATGGCTACACCTTC
TRBJ2-3 NA TRBD2 TRBV14 CASSRRVAGSTDTQYF TGTGCCAGCAGCCGACGGGTAGCGGGGAGCACAGATACGCAGTATTTT
TRBJ1-5 few NA TRBV10-1 CASSGEQPQHF TGCGCCAGCAGTGGAGAACAGCCCCAGCATTTT
TRBJ1-2 NA NA TRBV6-5 CASTARSPSYGYTF TGTGCCAGCACAGCCCGGAGTCCTTCATATGGCTACACCTTC
TRBJ1-4 NA TRBD1 TRBV7-9 CASGGQGAGEKLFF TGTGCCAGCGGGGGACAGGGGGCGGGTGAAAAACTGTTTTTT
TRBJ2-3 NA NA TRBV29-1 CSVARGDSTDTQYF TGCAGCGTTGCCAGGGGGGACAGCACAGATACGCAGTATTTT
TRBJ2-5 few TRBD1 TRBV5-6 CASSSGQGSGETQYF TGTGCCAGCAGCTCCGGACAGGGCTCAGGAGAGACCCAGTACTTC
TRBJ2-7 NA TRBD2 TRBV14 CASSLGLAGGPNYEQYF TGTGCCAGCAGCCTGGGACTAGCGGGGGGGCCTAACTACGAGCAGTACTTC
TRBJ1-2 NA NA TRBV27 CASSPRGGGSYGYTF TGTGCCAGCAGTCCTCGGGGGGGAGGGAGCTATGGCTACACCTTC
TRBJ1-1 NA NA TRBV11-2 CASSLTGDLWGTEAFF TGTGCCAGCAGCCTTACAGGCGATCTCTGGGGCACTGAAGCTTTCTTT
TRBJ2-1 NA TRBD2 TRBV4-1 CASSQAPSGTTYNEQFF TGCGCCAGCAGCCAAGCCCCCTCCGGGACTACATACAATGAGCAGTTCTTC
TRBJ1-1 NA NA TRBV7-8 CASSLVLGGFNTEAFF TGTGCCAGCAGCTTAGTATTAGGGGGTTTTAACACTGAAGCTTTCTTT
TRBJ2-2 few NA TRBV9 CASANSGAGELFF TGTGCCAGCGCGAATAGTGGTGCCGGGGAGCTGTTTTTT
TRBJ2-2 NA NA TRBV6-4 CASTLDSNTGELFF TGTGCCAGCACCCTAGACAGTAACACCGGGGAGCTGTTTTTT
TRBJ1-2 NA NA TRBV7-2 CASSLVGTQGGYTF TGTGCCAGCAGCTTAGTAGGGACGCAGGGGGGCTACACCTTC
TRBJ1-3 NA NA TRBV18 CASSPPRASGNTIYF TGTGCCAGCTCACCCCCGCGGGCGTCCGGAAACACCATATATTTT
TRBJ2-7 NA TRBD1 TRBV24-1 CATRPGQASYEQYF TGTGCCACCAGGCCGGGACAGGCCTCCTACGAGCAGTACTTC
TRBJ2-7 NA TRBD2 TRBV29-1 CSVEREGSYEQYF TGCAGCGTTGAGCGGGAGGGCTCCTACGAGCAGTACTTC
TRBJ2-3 few NA TRBV5-4 CASSPGQDTDTQYF TGTGCCAGCAGCCCAGGGCAGGACACAGATACGCAGTATTTT
TRBJ1-4 NA TRBD1 TRBV5-1 CASSLQGERNEKLFF TGCGCCAGCAGCTTACAGGGGGAACGTAATGAAAAACTGTTTTTT
TRBJ1-1 NA TRBD1 TRBV2 CASSERDRGNTEAFF TGTGCCAGCAGTGAAAGGGACAGGGGAAACACTGAAGCTTTCTTT
TRBJ1-1 few TRBD1 TRBV19 CASSSGTGGLEAFF TGTGCCAGTAGCTCCGGGACAGGGGGTCTTGAAGCTTTCTTT
TRBJ1-3 NA TRBD1 TRBV4-2 CASSRDDRGSGNTIYF TGTGCCAGCAGCCGAGACGACAGGGGCTCTGGAAACACCATATATTTT
TRBJ2-3 NA TRBD2 TRBV19 CASSPMTSGRADTQYF TGTGCCAGTAGTCCTATGACTAGCGGGAGGGCAGATACGCAGTATTTT
TRBJ1-2 few NA TRBV12-5 CASGSLTDHYTF TGTGCTAGTGGTTCCCTGACAGACCACTACACCTTC
TRBJ1-6 few TRBD1 TRBV30 CAWSPGTGGFYNSPLHF TGTGCCTGGAGTCCCGGGACAGGGGGTTTCTATAATTCACCCCTCCACTTT
TRBJ2-2 NA TRBD1 TRBV18 CASSPYRQGAPGELFF TGTGCCAGCTCACCCTACCGACAGGGAGCCCCCGGGGAGCTGTTTTTT
TRBJ2-1 few TRBD1 TRBV3-1/TRBV3-2 CASSTDRVVSNEQFF TGTGCCAGCAGCACCGACAGGGTAGTTTCTAATGAGCAGTTCTTC
TRBJ2-1 NA NA TRBV10-1 CASSEGLSLFF TGCGCCAGCAGTGAAGGACTAAGTTTGTTCTTC
TRBJ2-5 NA TRBD2 TRBV7-9 CASSPPGLAGAETQYF TGTGCCAGCAGCCCTCCGGGACTAGCGGGAGCGGAGACCCAGTACTTC
TRBJ2-2 NA TRBD2 TRBV12-5 CASGLSAAGAGELFF TGTGCTAGTGGTTTAAGTGCGGCGGGGGCCGGGGAGCTGTTTTTT
TRBJ1-2 NA NA TRBV27 CASSFGGNYGYTF TGTGCCAGCAGTTTTGGGGGCAACTATGGCTACACCTTC
TRBJ2-3 NA TRBD2 TRBV18 CASSRASGTSGGHTDTQYF TGTGCCAGCTCACGCGCCAGCGGGACTAGCGGGGGACACACAGATACGCAGTATTTT
TRBJ1-1 NA NA TRBV9 CASSASRDTEAFF TGTGCCAGCAGTGCTTCCCGAGACACTGAAGCTTTCTTT
TRBJ2-7 NA TRBD2 TRBV14 CASSQVASGSHEQYF TGTGCCAGCAGCCAAGTAGCTAGCGGGAGCCACGAGCAGTACTTC
TRBJ2-1 few TRBD2 TRBV3-1/TRBV3-2 CASSQDPPRLADNEQFF TGTGCCAGCAGCCAAGATCCCCCGCGACTAGCGGACAATGAGCAGTTCTTC
TRBJ1-1 few NA TRBV10-1 CASSESYENTEAFF TGCGCCAGCAGTGAGTCCTACGAAAACACTGAAGCTTTCTTT
TRBJ1-1 NA NA TRBV19 CASSLTPGTTEAFF TGTGCCAGTAGTTTGACACCCGGTACCACTGAAGCTTTCTTT
TRBJ1-6 few TRBD1 TRBV27 CASSPWDSLKGSPLHF TGTGCCAGCAGTCCATGGGACAGTCTAAAGGGTTCACCCCTCCACTTT
TRBJ1-4 NA NA TRBV6-5 CASRPELATNEKLFF TGTGCCAGCAGACCCGAGCTGGCAACTAATGAAAAACTGTTTTTT
TRBJ2-3 NA TRBD2 TRBV30 CARGTSGGISTDTQYF TGTGCCCGCGGGACTAGCGGGGGGATAAGCACAGATACGCAGTATTTT
TRBJ2-1 NA NA TRBV23-1 CASSQFWRGQMDDNEQFF TGCGCCAGCAGTCAATTTTGGAGGGGCCAGATGGACGACAATGAGCAGTTCTTC
TRBJ1-4 NA NA TRBV7-2 CASSLVGQAGEKLFF TGTGCCAGCAGCTTAGTGGGTCAGGCGGGTGAAAAACTGTTTTTT
TRBJ2-5 NA NA TRBV11-2 CASSLEGHWETQYF TGTGCCAGCAGCTTAGAAGGACATTGGGAGACCCAGTACTTC
TRBJ1-1 NA TRBD1 TRBV11-2 CASSQGGHLEAFF TGTGCCAGCAGCCAGGGGGGCCACCTTGAAGCTTTCTTT
TRBJ2-1 NA TRBD2 TRBV20-1 CSASGPAIQRGSGEQFF TGCAGTGCTAGTGGGCCCGCGATCCAGCGGGGGAGCGGTGAGCAGTTCTTC
TRBJ1-1 few TRBD1 TRBV9 CASSGDRNTEAFF TGTGCCAGCAGCGGGGACAGAAACACTGAAGCTTTCTTT
TRBJ2-5 NA TRBD2 TRBV7-9 CASRAGGGETQYF TGTGCCAGCAGAGCGGGAGGGGGGGAGACCCAGTACTTC
TRBJ2-2 NA NA TRBV5-1 CASSLGSTNTGELFF TGCGCCAGCAGCTTGGGATCTACGAACACCGGGGAGCTGTTTTTT
TRBJ2-1 NA TRBD2 TRBV18 CASSPTSGYNEQFF TGTGCCAGCTCACCAACTAGCGGATACAATGAGCAGTTCTTC
TRBJ1-2 NA TRBD1 TRBV30 CAWSASGGNYGYTF TGTGCCTGGAGTGCCTCAGGGGGAAACTATGGCTACACCTTC
TRBJ1-5 NA NA TRBV27 CASRAEVYSNQPQHF TGTGCCAGCAGGGCGGAAGTGTATAGCAATCAGCCCCAGCATTTT